What follows are 30 T cell receptor beta chains derived from one specimen sequenced in a study of CD8 T cells in Susac syndrome. The authors reverse transcribed roughly 0.5 to 1 ug RNA with random hexamers. TCRdb passed the immunoSEQ multiplex PCR reads through MiXCR, listing each CDR3 protein once. The sample gives 75,000 to 95,000 distinct CDR3 sequences, over 90% of which show up once; 0.46% is in the top ten. The source material was CD8+ T cells from PBMCs. These receptors were taken from a human donor with Susac syndrome.

The rearrangement joins TRBV15 to TRBJ1-1; possible D gene TRBD1, 6 bases. The germline V gene encodes CDR1 LNHNV and CDR2 YYDKDF (reference sequence). V was pared by 0 bases and J by 5 bases, with 13 bases between. This CDR3 spans 15 amino acids. Here the CDR3 DNA reads TGTGCCACCAGCAGAGATCGGGGGGCAAGAACTGAAGCTTTCTTT. It specifies CATSRDRGARTEAFF.

The chain joins TRBV18 to TRBJ2-5; D is possibly TRBD1 or TRBD2 (5 bases each). This CDR3 comprises 14 residues. Germline V CDR1 and CDR2: KGHSH, LQKENI. Trimming removed 2 bases from V and 5 bases from J, with 12 bases in between. DNA of the CDR3: TGTGCCAGCTCACCATTTGCTAGGGACGAGACCCAGTACTTC. It yields the protein CASSPFARDETQYF. The variable domain in full, completed from reference TRBV18 and TRBJ2-5, reads NAGVMQNPRHLVRRRGQEARLRCSPMKGHSHVYWYRQLPEEGLKFMVYLQKENIIDESGMPKERFSAEFPKEGPSILRIQQVVRGDSAAYFCASSPFARDETQYFGPGTRLLVL.

The J gene is TRBJ2-7, the V gene TRBV6-5; TRBD1 matches 11 bases. V shed 3 bases, J shed 4 bases, and the junction held 2 bases outside the gene matches. The germline gives CDR1 MNHEY, CDR2 SVGAGI. This CDR3 contains 14 residues. DNA of the CDR3: TGTGCCAGCAGTTATGGGACAGGGGGGTACGAGCAGTACTTC. This sequence encodes CASSYGTGGYEQYF.

Written as DNA, the CDR3 is TGTGCCAGCAGCGCTGCCCTCTTCTCTGACTCCTACGAGCAGTACTTC. Protein product: CASSAALFSDSYEQYF. The chain carries TRBV9 and TRBJ2-7; D ambiguous. The CDR3 consists of 16 residues. The germline CDR1 and CDR2 sequences are SGDLS and YYNGEE. Trimming shortened V by 3 bases and J by 0 bases, and 16 bases separated the two germline ends.

This chain connects TRBV4-3 to TRBJ2-1; 10 bases agree with TRBD2. J was trimmed by 7 bases and V by 0 bases; bases with no gene match: 6. Germline V gene sequence: CDR1 LGHNA, CDR2 YSLEER. This CDR3 is 16 amino acids long. The CDR3 nucleotides are TGCGCCAGCAGCCAAGAGTGGCTAGCGGGAGATAATGAGCAGTTCTTC. Translated: CASSQEWLAGDNEQFF.

This chain links TRBV29-1 with TRBJ2-1; possible D gene TRBD2, 6 bases. CDR1 is SQVTM and CDR2 is ANQGSEA in the germline V gene. The CDR3 extends over 13 amino acids. V lost 5 bases and J 6 bases, leaving 14 bases between the germline ends. CDR3 nucleotide sequence: TGCAGCGTTCCCTTATCCGGGAGCAATGAGCAGTTCTTC. Its translation: CSVPLSGSNEQFF.

The genes are TRBV9 and TRBJ2-3; D may be TRBD2 (5 bases). Trimming took off 4 bases at V and 3 bases at J, with 12 bases between the two ends. CDR1 and CDR2 (germline): SGDLS, YYNGEE. The CDR3 contains 14 residues. Here the CDR3 reads CASSPPGSTDTQYF. The CDR3 nucleotides are TGTGCCAGCAGCCCTCCGGGATCAACAGATACGCAGTATTTT. The full variable domain, with the rest looked up from reference TRBV9 and TRBJ2-3, is DSGVTQTPKHLITATGQRVTLRCSPRSGDLSVYWYQQSLDQGLQFLIQYYNGEERAKGNILERFSAQQFPDLHSELNLSSLELGDSALYFCASSPPGSTDTQYFGPGTRLTVL.

The chain is built from TRBV6-2 or TRBV6-3 and TRBJ2-2; 8 nucleotides match TRBD1. Germline CDR1 reads MNHEY; CDR2 reads SVGEGT. V lost 6 bases, J lost 4 bases, and 13 bases stayed unmatched. The CDR3 runs to 17 residues. The CDR3 region has the DNA TGTGCCAGCAGACCCCGGACAGGGTCCGGGGGCACCGGGGAGCTGTTTTTT. Amino acid sequence: CASRPRTGSGGTGELFF.

This clonotype was counted once. The J gene is TRBJ2-1, the V gene TRBV14; 7 positions agree with TRBD2. The germline CDR1 and CDR2 sequences are SGHDN and FVKESK. The CDR3 runs to 16 residues. Losses at the gene ends were 4 bases for V and 5 bases for J; bases not matched to a gene: 11. The chain's CDR3 is CASSPFVLADNNEQFF. The CDR3 nucleotides are TGTGCCAGCAGCCCCTTTGTCCTAGCGGACAACAATGAGCAGTTCTTC.

The chain recombines TRBV27 with TRBJ1-5; D is undetermined. Germline assignment: CDR1 MNHEY and CDR2 SMNVEV (reference sequence). Trimming removed 3 bases from V and 6 bases from J, with 12 bases in between. The CDR3 extends over 14 amino acids. Written as DNA, the CDR3 is TGTGCCAGCAGTTTTATCCGAGGAGGTCAGCCCCAGCATTTT. Residues: CASSFIRGGQPQHF.

The chain links TRBV29-1 to TRBJ2-5, with a possible D match to TRBD2 (6 bases). V lost 7 bases and J lost 5, with 26 bases in between. The CDR3 has 16 amino acids. The germline V gene has CDR1 SQVTM and CDR2 ANQGSEA. The chain's CDR3 is CSGIDGEDGGRETQYF. The CDR3 DNA reads as TGCAGCGGTATTGATGGGGAGGACGGTGGGCGGGAGACCCAGTACTTC.

This clonotype is a singleton in its sample. V gene TRBV29-1 combines with J gene TRBJ1-1, with TRBD1 matching 11 bases. The V gene's germline CDR1 is SQVTM and CDR2 ANQGSEA. Trimming at V came to 4 bases and at J to 4 bases, leaving 5 bases not matched to a gene. CDR3 length: 14 residues. CDR3 in amino acids: CSVAGTGGFTEAFF. In nucleotides, the CDR3 is TGCAGCGTTGCTGGGACAGGGGGGTTCACTGAAGCTTTCTTT.

The CDR3 loop is CASTPGLWPDTQYF. CDR3 coding DNA: TGTGCCAGCACCCCCGGGCTCTGGCCAGATACGCAGTATTTT. The chain employs TRBV27 and TRBJ2-3; no reliable D call. The CDR3 length is 14 residues. Germline V lookup: CDR1 MNHEY, CDR2 SMNVEV (reference sequence). V was trimmed by 7 bases and J by 4 bases, leaving 15 bases between them.

The rearrangement uses TRBV29-1 and TRBJ2-1; D unresolved. This CDR3 is 11 amino acids long. Germline V gene sequence: CDR1 SQVTM, CDR2 ANQGSEA. Trimming left V 5 bases short and J 15 bases short, with 17 bases between. The CDR3 sequence: CSVRESTGTFF. The CDR3 DNA is TGCAGCGTTCGTGAATCTACGGGCACGTTCTTC.

The V call is TRBV28, the J call TRBJ2-5; D may be TRBD2 (6 bases). CDR3 length: 14 amino acids. V dropped 5 bases and J dropped 4 bases, with 14 bases sitting between them. Germline loops: CDR1 MDHEN, CDR2 SYDVKM. In DNA, the CDR3 is TGTGCCAGCAGTCGATATGGGGGAGGAGAGACCCAGTACTTC. Protein: CASSRYGGGETQYF.

This chain joins TRBV5-8 and TRBJ2-4; no firm D call. Deletions cut 3 bases from V and 6 bases from J, with 16 bases between. Germline CDR1 and CDR2: SGHTS and YDEGEE. The CDR3 runs to 15 residues. CDR3 residues: CASSSLRETGNIQYF. CDR3 nucleotide sequence: TGTGCCAGCAGCTCCCTGAGAGAGACGGGAAACATTCAGTACTTC. Complete variable domain (other parts from reference TRBV5-8 and TRBJ2-4): EAGVTQSPTHLIKTRGQQATLRCSPISGHTSVYWYQQALGLGLQFLLWYDEGEERNRGNFPPRFSGRQFPNYSSELNVNALELEDSALYLCASSSLRETGNIQYFGAGTRLSVL.

The J gene is TRBJ2-5, the V gene TRBV15; 8 bases match TRBD1. J lost 0 bases, V lost 1 base, and 1 base had no gene match. CDR3 size: 15 residues. In germline, CDR1 is LNHNV, CDR2 YYDKDF (reference sequence). CDR3 sequence reads: CATSRVDRDQETQYF. The CDR3, as DNA: TGTGCCACCAGCAGAGTGGACAGGGACCAAGAGACCCAGTACTTC.

The rearrangement joins TRBV27 to TRBJ2-7, with D possibly being TRBD1 (7 bases). Germline CDR1 MNHEY, CDR2 SMNVEV (reference sequence). The CDR3 is made up of 15 amino acids. V was clipped by 1 base and J by 3 bases, with 13 bases between them. The CDR3 nucleotides are TGTGCCAGCAGTTTATTCAGGGGGGACCGCTACGAGCAGTACTTC. Amino acid sequence: CASSLFRGDRYEQYF.

V gene TRBV13 combines with J gene TRBJ2-2; D might be TRBD1 (5 bases). Germline loops: CDR1 PRHDT, CDR2 FYEKMQ (reference sequence). The CDR3 is made up of 15 amino acids. V gave up 4 bases and J gave up 5 bases, with 14 bases separating them. In DNA, the CDR3 is TGTGCCAGCAGCTCCCCGACAGAAACAACCGGGGAGCTGTTTTTT. It translates to CASSSPTETTGELFF.

V and J are TRBV20-1 and TRBJ1-3; 7 bases fit TRBD1. Germline assignment: CDR1 DFQATT and CDR2 SNEGSKA (reference sequence). There are 17 residues in the CDR3. V lost 5 bases and J lost 2; bases outside the gene matches: 15. CDR3 amino acids: CSAAELEGGGTGNTIYF. The CDR3 DNA follows: TGCAGTGCTGCAGAGCTCGAGGGAGGGGGCACTGGAAACACCATATATTTT.

V gene TRBV20-1 combines with J gene TRBJ2-1, with TRBD2 as a possible D gene (5 bases). CDR1 is DFQATT, CDR2 SNEGSKA, per germline (reference sequence). V shed 0 bases and J shed 0 bases, with 12 bases lying between them. The length of the CDR3 is 16 residues. The CDR3 DNA reads TGCAGTGCTAGAGATCATGTGGGGAGCTCCTACAATGAGCAGTTCTTC. This codes for CSARDHVGSSYNEQFF.

The V and J genes are TRBV5-1 and TRBJ2-5; 7 positions agree with TRBD1. J lost 4 bases, V lost 4 bases, and 7 bases had no gene match. Germline V gives CDR1 SGHRS, CDR2 YFSETQ. CDR3 length equals 14 residues. The CDR3 coding sequence is TGCGCCAGCAGCCGAACAGGGGTCGGAGAGACCCAGTACTTC. It specifies CASSRTGVGETQYF.

J is TRBJ2-5 and V is TRBV13; a possible D gene is TRBD1 (6 bases). The germline V and J ends were trimmed by 5 bases and 5 bases, with 15 bases remaining between them. The CDR3 runs 14 residues. Germline CDR1 is PRHDT and CDR2 is FYEKMQ (reference sequence). The CDR3 here is CASSSNRVDETQYF. CDR3 nucleotides: TGTGCCAGCAGCAGCAACAGGGTGGATGAGACCCAGTACTTC. Based on the CDR3 plus reference TRBV13 and TRBJ2-5, the full variable domain is AAGVIQSPRHLIKEKRETATLKCYPIPRHDTVYWYQQGPGQDPQFLISFYEKMQSDKGSIPDRFSAQQFSDYHSELNMSSLELGDSALYFCASSSNRVDETQYFGPGTRLLVL.

The chain has TRBV18 and TRBJ2-4, with 10 positions matching TRBD2. J lost 8 bases, V lost 1 base, and 8 bases had no gene match. The V gene's germline CDR1 is KGHSH and CDR2 LQKENI. The CDR3 runs to 16 residues. This chain's CDR3 is CASSPRLAGDWDIQYF. The CDR3 DNA reads as TGTGCCAGCTCACCACGGCTAGCGGGAGATTGGGACATTCAGTACTTC.

The rearrangement links TRBV2 to TRBJ2-5; D may be TRBD1 (6 bases). The CDR3 has 14 residues. The germline gives CDR1 SNHLY, CDR2 FYNNEI. Trimming pared 1 base from V and 1 base from J, leaving 7 bases between. The CDR3 here is CASSEGQVQETQYF. The CDR3 DNA reads as TGTGCCAGCAGTGAAGGACAGGTCCAAGAGACCCAGTACTTC.

In its sample, this clonotype was seen once. The chain joins TRBV27 to TRBJ1-2; possibly TRBD1 for D (5 bases). Trimming shortened V by 2 bases and J by 8 bases, and 15 bases separated the two germline ends. Germline-derived CDR1 and CDR2 are MNHEY and SMNVEV (reference sequence). This CDR3 contains 14 residues. The CDR3 sequence: CASSLNGQGAGYTF. The CDR3 nucleotides read TGTGCCAGCAGTTTAAATGGGCAGGGCGCCGGCTACACCTTC.

The chain combines TRBV6-5 with TRBJ2-1; D is unclear. Germline CDR1 and CDR2: MNHEY and SVGAGI. Trimming removed 0 bases from V and 8 bases from J, with 5 bases in between. This CDR3 has 12 amino acids. The CDR3 loop reads CASSYSSDEQFF. The CDR3 DNA reads TGTGCCAGCAGTTACTCCAGCGATGAGCAGTTCTTC.

This chain connects TRBV5-6 to TRBJ2-5; 7 bases agree with TRBD1. The CDR3 contains 14 residues. J gave up 2 bases and V 4 bases, and 5 bases lay outside the gene matches. CDR1 and CDR2 from the germline V gene are SGHDT and YYEEEE. The CDR3 DNA reads TGTGCCAGCAGCGCCTACAGGGGTCAAGAGACCCAGTACTTC. It yields the protein CASSAYRGQETQYF.

This clonotype was recorded once. V and J are TRBV13 and TRBJ1-5; D uncertain. This CDR3 comprises 12 residues. Trimming removed 1 base at V and 7 bases at J, with 5 bases between. The germline CDR1 and CDR2 sequences are PRHDT and FYEKMQ (reference sequence). CDR3 amino acids: CASSLAGQPQHF. CDR3 coding DNA: TGTGCCAGCAGCTTAGCGGGACAGCCCCAGCATTTT. Variable domain in full (rest from reference TRBV13 and TRBJ1-5): AAGVIQSPRHLIKEKRETATLKCYPIPRHDTVYWYQQGPGQDPQFLISFYEKMQSDKGSIPDRFSAQQFSDYHSELNMSSLELGDSALYFCASSLAGQPQHFGDGTRLSIL.

The chain links TRBV4-3 to TRBJ2-5, with 8 bases that match TRBD1. Trimming removed 1 base from V and 2 bases from J; junction bases left unmatched: 9. Germline V gives CDR1 LGHNA, CDR2 YSLEER. The CDR3 has 17 amino acids. For the CDR3, the DNA is TGCGCCAGCAGCCAAGCCTTACAGGGGGGAACTCAAGAGACCCAGTACTTC. This sequence encodes CASSQALQGGTQETQYF.